The next 5 T cell receptor beta chains were all read from a single sample in a study of blood T cells in healthy people across ages (dated by TCRdb to between 2015 and 2016). Library construction relied on 5' RACE. For sequencing, an Illumina HiSeq 2500 was employed. A second PCR of about 6 to 11 cycles was run with a J-beta primer mix and a sample-barcoded 5' primer. TCRdb handled the public reads itself, with Q25 trimming in fastp and clone calling in MiXCR, and kept productive beta chains. Records with the same CDR3 protein are collapsed into one entry carrying the most frequent genes and DNA. Across this sample there are over 1,500,000 distinct CDR3 sequences, with roughly 52% seen only once. The ten largest clones represent around 2.1% of the sample. Sequenced sample: blood. The receptors originated from a woman between 40 and 55 years old in good health.

V gene TRBV7-2 combines with J gene TRBJ2-7, with D possibly TRBD1 on 6 matching bases. The germline gives CDR1 SGHTA, CDR2 FQGNSA. The CDR3 has 15 amino acids. V lost 2 bases and J 3 bases, leaving 14 bases between the germline ends. The CDR3 sequence is CASSLQTGDFYEQYF. CDR3 sequence (DNA): TGTGCCAGCAGCTTACAGACAGGAGATTTCTACGAGCAGTACTTC. Full variable domain (remainder filled in from reference TRBV7-2 and TRBJ2-7): GAGVSQSPSNKVTEKGKDVELRCDPISGHTALYWYRQSLGQGLEFLIYFQGNSAPDKSGLPSDRFSAERTGGSVSTLTIQRTQQEDSAVYLCASSLQTGDFYEQYFGPGTRLTVT.

This clonotype turned up a few times. The chain's CDR3 is CASSEFKGPGYTF. CDR3 nucleotides: TGTGCCAGCAGTGAATTTAAGGGTCCCGGCTACACCTTC. The chain links TRBV25-1 to TRBJ1-2; D gene unclear. V was pared by 1 base and J by 8 bases, with 11 bases between. Germline V gives CDR1 MGHDK, CDR2 SYGVNS. The CDR3 contains 13 residues.

The rearrangement uses TRBV10-1 and TRBJ2-7; D is perhaps TRBD1 or TRBD2 (5 bases each). Germline V CDR1 and CDR2: WNHNN, SYGVQD (reference sequence). The CDR3 loop spans 14 amino acids. V shed 1 base and J shed 3 bases, with 10 bases lying between them. The DNA for the CDR3 is TGCGCCAGCAGTGAGTGGGAGACAGACTACGAGCAGTACTTC. This gives the protein CASSEWETDYEQYF.

The genes are TRBV5-1 and TRBJ2-3; the match to TRBD2 covers 13 bases. The CDR3 covers 17 residues. V lost 3 bases to trimming and J lost 2 bases; unmatched junction nucleotides: 6. Germline V gene data show CDR1 as SGHRS and CDR2 as YFSETQ. The CDR3 region has the DNA TGCGCCAGCAGCTGGACTAGCGGGGGACCCCCCACAGATACGCAGTATTTT. Amino acid sequence: CASSWTSGGPPTDTQYF.

The rearrangement joins TRBV7-9 to TRBJ2-3, with D unresolved. With 5 bases removed from V and 6 bases from J, the gap between germline ends came to 12 bases. The length of the CDR3 is 13 residues. Germline-derived CDR1 and CDR2 are SEHNR and FQNEAQ (reference sequence). CDR3 in amino acids: CASSDGAYDTQYF. CDR3 DNA sequence: TGTGCCAGCAGCGACGGAGCCTACGATACGCAGTATTTT.